In this sample, the clone carrying this TCR beta chain turned up a few times. Trimming stripped 0 bases from V and 4 bases from J, with 4 bases between. The CDR3 consists of 13 residues. CDR1 is LGHDT and CDR2 is YNNKEL in the germline V gene (reference sequence). Method: immunoSEQ multiplex PCR; TCRdb's copy keeps in-frame clones and lacks some. This sample has 55,000 to 80,000 clones, with 83% found just once. The data were obtained in a study of blood T cell repertoires in COVID-19. This TCR was sampled from a man in his fifties with active COVID-19. The chain joins TRBV3-1 (or the pseudogene TRBV3-2) to TRBJ1-5; D not certain. The material sequenced was peripheral blood. CDR3 sequence: CASSQELNQPQHF. CDR3 sequence (DNA): TGTGCCAGCAGCCAAGAGCTAAATCAGCCCCAGCATTTT.